This TCR beta chain comes out of a study of control samples from healthy donors and cancer patients. V shed 6 bases and J 10 bases; nucleotides not matched to a gene: 6. Germline V CDR1 and CDR2: SGHDT, YYEEEE. This CDR3 is 13 amino acids long. TCRdb keeps only in-frame clones here, not all; method: immunoSEQ multiplex PCR. The profile shows about 200,000 clones, around 93% of them singletons. The receptor comes from a man aged 25 to 40 in good health. The sequencing sample was made of blood. This chain links TRBV5-6 with TRBJ2-1; 11 nucleotides align to TRBD1. The CDR3 spells CASNSGQGDEQFF. The CDR3 DNA is TGTGCCAGCAACTCGGGACAGGGGGACGAGCAGTTCTTC.